The clone carrying this T cell receptor beta chain has only a few counts. The antigen is unknown. The data are from a study of cytomegalovirus exposure and HLA in healthy donors. Regarding the study as a whole: Among TCR beta chains, those listed as cytomegalovirus-associated numbered approximately 150. A link between a missense DCLRE1C variant and TCR beta V- and J-gene trimming emerged from a later analysis. Most sequenced TCRs were rare (though some public TCRs occurred in many donors).

The PCR employed 60 Vbeta primers together with 13 Jbeta primers. This table comes from immunoSEQ multiplex PCR, and its TCRdb copy is limited to in-frame clones, with some not included. The profile shows 150,000 or so clones, around 82% of them singletons. CDR1 and CDR2 (germline): MNHEY, SVGAGI. The CDR3 spans 15 residues. Trimming pared 5 bases from V and 5 bases from J, leaving 15 bases between. V usage is TRBV6-5 and J usage is TRBJ1-4; tentative D call: TRBD1 (6 bases). The receptor comes from a boy aged 2 to 10 in good health and CMV-seronegative. Sequences were obtained from PBMCs. The CDR3 region is CASSPKDSRNEKLFF. DNA of the CDR3: TGTGCCAGCAGTCCAAAGGACAGTCGGAATGAAAAACTGTTTTTT.